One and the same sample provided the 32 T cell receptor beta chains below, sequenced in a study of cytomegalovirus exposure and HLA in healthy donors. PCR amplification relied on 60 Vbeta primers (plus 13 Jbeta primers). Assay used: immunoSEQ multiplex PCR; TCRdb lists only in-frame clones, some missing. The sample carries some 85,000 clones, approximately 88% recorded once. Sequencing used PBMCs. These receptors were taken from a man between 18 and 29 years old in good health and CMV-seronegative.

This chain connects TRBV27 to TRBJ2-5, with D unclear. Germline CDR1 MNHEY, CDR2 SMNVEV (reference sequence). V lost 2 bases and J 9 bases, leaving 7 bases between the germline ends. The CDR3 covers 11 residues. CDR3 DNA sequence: TGTGCCAGCAGTTTAGGGCAAGCCCAGTACTTC. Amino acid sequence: CASSLGQAQYF.

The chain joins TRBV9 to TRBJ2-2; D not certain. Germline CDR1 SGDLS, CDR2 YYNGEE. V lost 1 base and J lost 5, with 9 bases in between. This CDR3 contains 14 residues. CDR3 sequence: CASSVFDTTGELFF. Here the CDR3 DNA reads TGTGCCAGCAGCGTATTTGACACGACCGGGGAGCTGTTTTTT.

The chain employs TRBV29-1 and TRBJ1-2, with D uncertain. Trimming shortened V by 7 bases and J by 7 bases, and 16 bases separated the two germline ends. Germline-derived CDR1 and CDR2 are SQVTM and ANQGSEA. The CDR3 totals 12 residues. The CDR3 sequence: CSARGREAGYTF. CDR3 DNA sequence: TGCAGCGCCCGAGGACGGGAGGCTGGCTACACCTTC.

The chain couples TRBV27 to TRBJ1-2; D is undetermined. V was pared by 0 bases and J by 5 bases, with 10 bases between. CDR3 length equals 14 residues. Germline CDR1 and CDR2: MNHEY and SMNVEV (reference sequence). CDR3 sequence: CASSLSRRSYGYTF. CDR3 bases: TGTGCCAGCAGTTTATCTCGGCGGAGTTATGGCTACACCTTC.

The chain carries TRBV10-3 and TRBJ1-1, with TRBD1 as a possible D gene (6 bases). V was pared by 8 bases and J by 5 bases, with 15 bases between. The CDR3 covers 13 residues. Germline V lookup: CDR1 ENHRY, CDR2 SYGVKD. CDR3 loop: CAISPRGNTEAFF. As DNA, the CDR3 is TGTGCCATCTCCCCCAGGGGTAATACTGAAGCTTTCTTT.

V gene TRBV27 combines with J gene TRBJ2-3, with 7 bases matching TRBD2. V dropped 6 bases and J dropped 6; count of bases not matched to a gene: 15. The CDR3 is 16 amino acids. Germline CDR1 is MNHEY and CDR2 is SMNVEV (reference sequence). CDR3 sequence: CASSPGAGLSPDTQYF. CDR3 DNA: TGTGCCAGCAGCCCGGGCGCGGGACTATCCCCGGATACGCAGTATTTT.

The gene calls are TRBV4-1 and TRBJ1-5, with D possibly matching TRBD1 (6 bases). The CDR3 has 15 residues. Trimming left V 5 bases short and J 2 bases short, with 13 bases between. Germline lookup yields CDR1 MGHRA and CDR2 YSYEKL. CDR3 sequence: CASSTQGSGNQPQHF. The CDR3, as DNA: TGCGCCAGCAGCACCCAGGGGAGTGGCAATCAGCCCCAGCATTTT.

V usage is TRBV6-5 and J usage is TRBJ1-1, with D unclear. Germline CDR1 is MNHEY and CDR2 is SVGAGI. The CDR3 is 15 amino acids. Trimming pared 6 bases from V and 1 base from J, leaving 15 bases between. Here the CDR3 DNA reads TGTGCCAGCAGACACGGGATTAAAGCGAACACTGAAGCTTTCTTT. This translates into CASRHGIKANTEAFF.

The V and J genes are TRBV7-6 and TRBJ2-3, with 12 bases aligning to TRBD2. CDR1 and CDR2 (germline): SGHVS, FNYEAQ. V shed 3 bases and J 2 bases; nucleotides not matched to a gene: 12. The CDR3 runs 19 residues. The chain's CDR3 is CASSFPLAGGGGYTDTQYF. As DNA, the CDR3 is TGTGCCAGCAGCTTTCCACTAGCGGGAGGTGGGGGCTACACAGATACGCAGTATTTT.

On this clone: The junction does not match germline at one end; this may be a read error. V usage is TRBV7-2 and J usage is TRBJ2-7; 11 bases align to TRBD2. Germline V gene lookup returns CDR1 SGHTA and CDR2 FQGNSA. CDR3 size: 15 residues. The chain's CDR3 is CASSIAGGRWDEQYF. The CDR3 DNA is TGTGCCAGCAGCATAGCGGGAGGGCGTTGGGACGAGCAGTACTTC.

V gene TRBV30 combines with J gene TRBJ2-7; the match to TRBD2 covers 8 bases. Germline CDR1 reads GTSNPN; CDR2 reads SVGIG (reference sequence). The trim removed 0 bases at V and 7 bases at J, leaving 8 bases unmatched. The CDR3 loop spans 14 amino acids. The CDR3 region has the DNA TGTGCCTGGAGTGTACCCGGGAGGGGTGTAGAGCAGTACTTC. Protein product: CAWSVPGRGVEQYF.

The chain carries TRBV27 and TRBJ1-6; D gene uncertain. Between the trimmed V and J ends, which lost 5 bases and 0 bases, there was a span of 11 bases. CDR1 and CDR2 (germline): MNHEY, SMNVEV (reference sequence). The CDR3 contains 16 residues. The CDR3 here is CASSAQISSYNSPLHF. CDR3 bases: TGTGCCAGCAGTGCTCAGATAAGCTCCTATAATTCACCCCTCCACTTT.

The CDR3 nucleotides read TGCAGCGCCGGACAGGGGCGGGAAAAACTGTTTTTT. It encodes CSAGQGREKLFF. V is TRBV29-1 and J is TRBJ1-4; TRBD1 aligns across 9 bases. V lost 7 bases and J lost 8; bases outside the gene matches: 5. This CDR3 is built from 12 residues. Germline V lookup: CDR1 SQVTM, CDR2 ANQGSEA.

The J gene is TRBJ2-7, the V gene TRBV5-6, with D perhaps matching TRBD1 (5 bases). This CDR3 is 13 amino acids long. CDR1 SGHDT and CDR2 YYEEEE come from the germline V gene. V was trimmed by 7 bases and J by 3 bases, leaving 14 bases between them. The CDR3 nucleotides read TGTGCCAGCGTACGGAAGGGGAACTACGAGCAGTACTTC. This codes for CASVRKGNYEQYF.

The DNA of the CDR3 is TGTGCCTGGAGGCCGGGACTAGCGGGTTTTGGGATCCTCCCCTACGAGCAGTACTTC. Its protein product is CAWRPGLAGFGILPYEQYF. The rearrangement joins TRBV30 to TRBJ2-7; 12 bases are a match to TRBD2. The CDR3 totals 19 residues. CDR1 GTSNPN and CDR2 SVGIG come from the germline V gene (reference sequence). V gave up 3 bases and J gave up 2 bases; unmatched junction bases: 17.

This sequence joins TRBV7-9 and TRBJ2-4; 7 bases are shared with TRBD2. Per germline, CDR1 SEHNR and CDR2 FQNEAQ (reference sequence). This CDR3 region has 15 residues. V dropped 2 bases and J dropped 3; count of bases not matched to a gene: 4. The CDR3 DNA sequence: TGTGCCAGCAGCTTAATAGCGGGCCTCAAAAACATTCAGTACTTC. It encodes CASSLIAGLKNIQYF.

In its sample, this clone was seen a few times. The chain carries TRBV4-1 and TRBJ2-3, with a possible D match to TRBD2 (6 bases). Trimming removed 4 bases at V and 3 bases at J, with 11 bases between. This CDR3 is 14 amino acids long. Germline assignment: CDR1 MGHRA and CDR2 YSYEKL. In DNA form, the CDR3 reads TGCGCCAGCAGCCGGAGCCTAGCGACAGATACGCAGTATTTT. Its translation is CASSRSLATDTQYF.

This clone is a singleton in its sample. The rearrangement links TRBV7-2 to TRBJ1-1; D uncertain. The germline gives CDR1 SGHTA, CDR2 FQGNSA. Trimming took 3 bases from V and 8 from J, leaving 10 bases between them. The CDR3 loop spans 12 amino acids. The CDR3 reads CASSFNGLEAFF. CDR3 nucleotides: TGTGCCAGCAGCTTTAATGGACTCGAAGCTTTCTTT.

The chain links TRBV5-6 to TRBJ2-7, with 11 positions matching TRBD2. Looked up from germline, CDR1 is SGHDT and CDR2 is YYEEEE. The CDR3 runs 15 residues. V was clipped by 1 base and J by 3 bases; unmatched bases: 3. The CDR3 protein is CASSLRLAGGYEQYF. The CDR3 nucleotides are TGTGCCAGCAGCTTGAGGCTAGCGGGAGGCTACGAGCAGTACTTC.

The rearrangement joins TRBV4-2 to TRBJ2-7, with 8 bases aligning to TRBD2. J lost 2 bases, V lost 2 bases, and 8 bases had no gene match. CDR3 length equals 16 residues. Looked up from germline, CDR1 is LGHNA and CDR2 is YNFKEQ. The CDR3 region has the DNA TGTGCCAGCAGCCAATCACGGACTAGCCCAACCTACGAGCAGTACTTC. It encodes CASSQSRTSPTYEQYF.

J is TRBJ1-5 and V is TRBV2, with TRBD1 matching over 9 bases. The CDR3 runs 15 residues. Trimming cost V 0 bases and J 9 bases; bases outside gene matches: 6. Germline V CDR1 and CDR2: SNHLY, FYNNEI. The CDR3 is CASSEAGQGLRPQHF. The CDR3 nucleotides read TGTGCCAGCAGTGAAGCGGGACAGGGTTTGAGGCCCCAGCATTTT.

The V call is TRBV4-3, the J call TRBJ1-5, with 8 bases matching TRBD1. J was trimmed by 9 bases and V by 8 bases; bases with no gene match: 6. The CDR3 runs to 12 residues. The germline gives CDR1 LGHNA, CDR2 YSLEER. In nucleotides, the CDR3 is TGCGCCAGCGCAGGGGGCCGGGGGCCCCAGCATTTT. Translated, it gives CASAGGRGPQHF.

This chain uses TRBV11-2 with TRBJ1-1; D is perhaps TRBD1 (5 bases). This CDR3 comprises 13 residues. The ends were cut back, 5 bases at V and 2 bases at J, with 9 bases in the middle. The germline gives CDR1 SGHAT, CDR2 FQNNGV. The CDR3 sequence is CASSEQDNTEAFF. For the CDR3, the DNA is TGTGCCAGCAGCGAACAGGATAACACTGAAGCTTTCTTT.

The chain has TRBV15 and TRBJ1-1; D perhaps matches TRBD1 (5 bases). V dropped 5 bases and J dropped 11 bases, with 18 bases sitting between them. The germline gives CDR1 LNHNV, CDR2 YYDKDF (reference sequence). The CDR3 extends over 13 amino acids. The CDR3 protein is CATSEPPQGRAFF. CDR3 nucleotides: TGTGCCACCAGCGAGCCGCCCCAGGGAAGGGCTTTCTTT.

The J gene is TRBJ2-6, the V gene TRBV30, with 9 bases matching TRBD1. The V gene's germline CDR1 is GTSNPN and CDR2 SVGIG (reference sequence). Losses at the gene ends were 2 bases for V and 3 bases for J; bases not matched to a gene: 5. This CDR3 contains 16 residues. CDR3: CAWSSTGGGGANVLTF. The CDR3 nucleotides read TGTGCCTGGAGTTCTACAGGGGGCGGTGGGGCCAACGTCCTGACTTTC.

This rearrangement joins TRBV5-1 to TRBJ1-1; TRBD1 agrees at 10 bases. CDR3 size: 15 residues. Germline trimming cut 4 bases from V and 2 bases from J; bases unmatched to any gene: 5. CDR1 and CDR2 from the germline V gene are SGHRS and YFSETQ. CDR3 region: CASSDRDRGNTEAFF. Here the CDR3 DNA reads TGCGCCAGCAGCGACCGGGACAGGGGTAACACTGAAGCTTTCTTT.

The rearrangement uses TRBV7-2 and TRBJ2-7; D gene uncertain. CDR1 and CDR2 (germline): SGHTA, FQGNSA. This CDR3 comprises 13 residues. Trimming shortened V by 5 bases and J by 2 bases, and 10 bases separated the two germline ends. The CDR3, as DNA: TGTGCCAGCAGCCCGAGTCGTCCCTACGAGCAGTACTTC. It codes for CASSPSRPYEQYF. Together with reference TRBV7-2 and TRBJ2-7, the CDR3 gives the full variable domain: GAGVSQSPSNKVTEKGKDVELRCDPISGHTALYWYRQSLGQGLEFLIYFQGNSAPDKSGLPSDRFSAERTGGSVSTLTIQRTQQEDSAVYLCASSPSRPYEQYFGPGTRLTVT.

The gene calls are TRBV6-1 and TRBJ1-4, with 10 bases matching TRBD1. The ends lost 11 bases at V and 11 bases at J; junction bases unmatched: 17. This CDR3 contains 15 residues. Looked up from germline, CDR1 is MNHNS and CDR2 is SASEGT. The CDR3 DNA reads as TGTGCCGGGCTCGAGCCCGGGACAGGGGTACCGAAACTGTTTTTT. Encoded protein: CAGLEPGTGVPKLFF.

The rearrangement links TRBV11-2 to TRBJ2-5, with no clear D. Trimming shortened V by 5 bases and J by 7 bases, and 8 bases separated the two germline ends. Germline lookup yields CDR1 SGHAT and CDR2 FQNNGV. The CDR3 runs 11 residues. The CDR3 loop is CASSEVGTQYF. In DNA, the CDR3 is TGTGCCAGCAGCGAAGTCGGGACCCAGTACTTC.

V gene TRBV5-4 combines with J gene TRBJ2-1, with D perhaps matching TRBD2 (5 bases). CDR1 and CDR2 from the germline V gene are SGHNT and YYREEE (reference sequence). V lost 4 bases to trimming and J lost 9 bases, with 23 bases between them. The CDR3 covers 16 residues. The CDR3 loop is CASSPNLGRRLPEQFF. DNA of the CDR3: TGTGCCAGCAGCCCGAACCTTGGTAGGAGGCTGCCTGAGCAGTTCTTC.

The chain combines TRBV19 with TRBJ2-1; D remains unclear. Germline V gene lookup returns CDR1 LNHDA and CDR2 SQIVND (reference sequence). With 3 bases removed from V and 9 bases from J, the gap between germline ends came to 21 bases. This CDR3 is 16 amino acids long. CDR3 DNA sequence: TGTGCCAGTAGTATCTTCGTGACCGCAAGCTCGGGTGAGCAGTTCTTC. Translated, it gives CASSIFVTASSGEQFF. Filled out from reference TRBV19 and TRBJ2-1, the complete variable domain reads DGGITQSPKYLFRKEGQNVTLSCEQNLNHDAMYWYRQDPGQGLRLIYYSQIVNDFQKGDIAEGYSVSREKKESFPLTVTSAQKNPTAFYLCASSIFVTASSGEQFFGPGTRLTVL.

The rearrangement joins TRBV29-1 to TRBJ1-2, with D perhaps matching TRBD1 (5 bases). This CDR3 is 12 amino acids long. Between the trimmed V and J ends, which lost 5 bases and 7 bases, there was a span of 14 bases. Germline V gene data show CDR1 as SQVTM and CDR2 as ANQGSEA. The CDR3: CSVLTGLSGYTF. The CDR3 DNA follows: TGCAGCGTTCTTACAGGTCTTTCTGGCTACACCTTC.